These 30 T cell receptor beta chains were sequenced from one sample in a study of metastatic and nonmetastatic thyroid tumors. TCRdb redid the clone calls on the PCR reads using MiXCR. The sample lists 15,000 or so clones; about 29% were seen once. None of the patients had undergone any treatment ahead of thyroid surgery. The sequenced material came from tumor tissue. These receptors came from a male donor with papillary thyroid cancer or a benign thyroid nodule (not recorded which). Some clones in this sample may be carry-over from other donors' samples.

The chain has TRBV11-1 and TRBJ2-1, with TRBD2 matching 12 bases. Germline lookup yields CDR1 SGHAT and CDR2 FQDESV (reference sequence). J lost 7 bases, V lost 5 bases, and 6 bases had no gene match. This CDR3 has 15 amino acids. The CDR3 DNA reads TGTGCCAGCAGCCCCGGACTAGCGGGACCAAATGAGCAGTTCTTC. Protein sequence: CASSPGLAGPNEQFF. The full variable domain, completed using reference TRBV11-1 and TRBJ2-1, is EAEVAQSPRYKITEKSQAVAFWCDPISGHATLYWYRQILGQGPELLVQFQDESVVDDSQLPKDRFSAERLKGVDSTLKIQPAELGDSAMYLCASSPGLAGPNEQFFGPGTRLTVL.

This chain links TRBV12-3 or TRBV12-4 with TRBJ1-2; no clear D. CDR3 length: 17 residues. Trimming removed 5 bases from V and 0 bases from J, with 19 bases in between. CDR3 protein: CASSPGGSHITNYGYTF. For the CDR3, the DNA is TGTGCCAGCAGTCCCGGAGGCAGTCATATAACTAACTATGGCTACACCTTC.

J is TRBJ1-2 and V is TRBV20-1; 9 bases are a match to TRBD1. The CDR3 contains 12 residues. CDR1 and CDR2 (germline): DFQATT, SNEGSKA (reference sequence). The ends lost 7 bases at V and 8 bases at J; junction bases unmatched: 8. The CDR3 region is CSVKDRGRGYTF. The CDR3 DNA is TGCAGTGTGAAGGACAGGGGTAGGGGCTACACCTTC.

This clone was seen only a few times. This sequence joins TRBV28 and TRBJ1-1; no clear D gene. The CDR3 spans 17 residues. Between the trimmed V and J ends, which lost 2 bases and 4 bases, there was a span of 20 bases. From germline, CDR1 is MDHEN and CDR2 SYDVKM. DNA for the CDR3: TGTGCCAGCAGTTTAAATGGGCATTCCAATTGGGGCACTGAAGCTTTCTTT. Its protein product is CASSLNGHSNWGTEAFF.

This chain joins TRBV18 and TRBJ1-4, with TRBD1 as a possible D gene (6 bases). This CDR3 spans 14 amino acids. From germline, CDR1 is KGHSH and CDR2 LQKENI. Trimming pared 1 base from V and 4 bases from J, leaving 7 bases between. CDR3 nucleotides: TGTGCCAGCTCACCACGGGACATTAATGAAAAACTGTTTTTT. This encodes CASSPRDINEKLFF.

A note on this clone: A junction boundary mismatches the germline segment, possibly from a read error. This chain links TRBV11-3 with TRBJ2-7; 7 bases map to TRBD1. Germline values: CDR1 SGHNT, CDR2 YENEEA. This CDR3 is built from 14 residues. Here the CDR3 DNA reads TGTGCCAGCAGCCGAGCTCATACAGGGGACGAGGAGTACTTC. This encodes CASSRAHTGDEEYF.

By proportion, this clone is large. This rearrangement joins TRBV7-3 to TRBJ2-1, with 10 bases that match TRBD2. This CDR3 comprises 15 residues. V shed 2 bases and J 7 bases; nucleotides not matched to a gene: 5. Per the germline V gene, CDR1 is SGHTA and CDR2 is FQGTGA. CDR3 bases: TGTGCCAGCAGCTTACTAGCGGGAGATGGAAATGAGCAGTTCTTC. Protein product: CASSLLAGDGNEQFF.

This clone was seen many times. This chain links TRBV5-1 with TRBJ1-2; D gene ambiguous. The germline gives CDR1 SGHRS, CDR2 YFSETQ. The V and J ends lost 0 bases and 4 bases respectively, with 10 bases between them. The CDR3 sequence is 14 residues long. The CDR3 DNA reads as TGCGCCAGCAGCTTGGACGGTCCCCTCTATGGCTACACCTTC. Its protein product is CASSLDGPLYGYTF. The full variable domain, completed using reference TRBV5-1 and TRBJ1-2, is KAGVTQTPRYLIKTRGQQVTLSCSPISGHRSVSWYQQTPGQGLQFLFEYFSETQRNKGNFPGRFSGRQFSNSRSEMNVSTLELGDSALYLCASSLDGPLYGYTFGSGTRLTVV.

The chain has TRBV3-1 and TRBJ2-7; D perhaps matches TRBD2 (5 bases). Trimming left V 4 bases short and J 6 bases short, with 16 bases between. This CDR3 is built from 14 residues. Germline values: CDR1 LGHDT, CDR2 YNNKEL (reference sequence). The CDR3 sequence: CASSRTTGGGEQYF. The CDR3 nucleotides read TGTGCCAGCAGCCGGACGACTGGTGGAGGCGAGCAGTACTTC.

The gene calls are TRBV28 and TRBJ2-1, with 9 bases fitting TRBD2. The CDR3 is made up of 16 amino acids. Trimming removed 7 bases from V and 8 bases from J; junction bases left unmatched: 15. The V gene's germline CDR1 is MDHEN and CDR2 SYDVKM. CDR3 coding DNA: TGTGCCAGCATGCCCGCCCTAGCGGGACGGGGTGATGAGCAGTTCTTC. Protein: CASMPALAGRGDEQFF.

V is TRBV29-1 and J is TRBJ1-2; the D is unclear. Germline lookup yields CDR1 SQVTM and CDR2 ANQGSEA. This CDR3 comprises 13 residues. The V end was cut by 4 bases, the J end by 6 bases, with 15 bases between. The CDR3 sequence is CSVVAEKFDGYTF. CDR3 bases: TGCAGCGTTGTAGCGGAGAAGTTCGATGGCTACACCTTC.

This clone was seen just once. The chain has TRBV19 and TRBJ2-5; D call uncertain. CDR1 is LNHDA, CDR2 SQIVND, per germline (reference sequence). Trimming took off 6 bases at V and 2 bases at J, with 13 bases between the two ends. The CDR3 spans 14 residues. The CDR3 reads CASSPPGSQETQYF. CDR3 bases: TGTGCCAGTAGCCCCCCAGGTTCTCAAGAGACCCAGTACTTC.

This clone is classed as medium-sized. CDR3 coding DNA: TGCGCCAGCAGTGGGCAGGGGGGCGAGCAGTACTTC. Its protein product is CASSGQGGEQYF. The V and J genes are TRBV10-1 and TRBJ2-7; tentatively, D is TRBD1 (7 bases). There are 12 residues in the CDR3. Germline CDR1 WNHNN, CDR2 SYGVQD (reference sequence). V gave up 4 bases and J gave up 6 bases, with 10 bases separating them.

A few counts support this clone. Mismatch with germline at one junction end may stem from a read error. The rearrangement links TRBV28 to TRBJ1-1; D gene unclear. Germline V gene sequence: CDR1 MDHEN, CDR2 SYDVKM. This CDR3 has 12 residues. This CDR3 is CAISLSQLEAFF. The CDR3 DNA reads as TGTGCCATCAGTTTATCTCAGCTTGAAGCTTTCTTC.

A single count supports this clone. The chain couples TRBV11-2 to TRBJ2-2; D possibly corresponds to TRBD1 (6 bases). This CDR3 has 17 amino acids. Germline CDR1 and CDR2: SGHAT and FQNNGV. Trimming stripped 10 bases from V and 6 bases from J, with 27 bases between. The CDR3: CATPLDLGQSGAGELFF. Written as DNA, the CDR3 is TGTGCCACCCCCTTAGATCTAGGACAGTCGGGTGCCGGGGAGCTGTTTTTT. The full variable domain, with the rest looked up from reference TRBV11-2 and TRBJ2-2, is EAGVAQSPRYKIIEKRQSVAFWCNPISGHATLYWYQQILGQGPKLLIQFQNNGVVDDSQLPKDRFSAERLKGVDSTLKIQPAKLEDSAVYLCATPLDLGQSGAGELFFGEGSRLTVL.

This clone was seen repeatedly, ten times or more. The CDR3 bases are TGTGCCAGCAGCAGGGACTATATCTCCTACAATGAGCAGTTCTTC. Its translation is CASSRDYISYNEQFF. This chain connects TRBV11-1 to TRBJ2-1; TRBD2 matches 7 bases. The V segment lost 5 bases and the J segment 0 bases; nucleotides outside the gene matches: 4. Germline V gives CDR1 SGHAT, CDR2 FQDESV (reference sequence). CDR3 size: 15 residues. Together with reference TRBV11-1 and TRBJ2-1, the CDR3 gives the full variable domain: EAEVAQSPRYKITEKSQAVAFWCDPISGHATLYWYRQILGQGPELLVQFQDESVVDDSQLPKDRFSAERLKGVDSTLKIQPAELGDSAMYLCASSRDYISYNEQFFGPGTRLTVL.

Ten or more counts support this clone. This chain connects TRBV5-6 to TRBJ1-1; 7 nucleotides align to TRBD1. CDR1 is SGHDT, CDR2 YYEEEE, per germline. CDR3 length: 14 amino acids. The V segment lost 3 bases and the J segment 1 base; nucleotides outside the gene matches: 3. This CDR3 is CASSWGTANTEAFF. DNA for the CDR3: TGTGCCAGCAGCTGGGGGACAGCGAACACTGAAGCTTTCTTT. The variable domain in full, with the rest retrieved from reference TRBV5-6 and TRBJ1-1, is DAGVTQSPTHLIKTRGQQVTLRCSPKSGHDTVSWYQQALGQGPQFIFQYYEEEERQRGNFPDRFSGHQFPNYSSELNVNALLLGDSALYLCASSWGTANTEAFFGQGTRLTVV.

This clone was picked up a small number of times. The gene calls are TRBV6-2 or TRBV6-3 and TRBJ2-2; possible D gene TRBD1, 5 bases. Looked up from germline, CDR1 is MNHEY and CDR2 is SVGEGT. The CDR3 totals 14 residues. Trimming took 5 bases from V and 6 from J, leaving 13 bases between them. In DNA, the CDR3 is TGTGCCAGCAGTCAGACAGAATCCTCCGGGGAGCTGTTTTTT. This codes for CASSQTESSGELFF.

The chain links TRBV3-1 to TRBJ1-2; no firm D call. V was shortened by 5 bases and J by 0 bases, with 10 bases between the two germline ends. Germline CDR1 LGHDT, CDR2 YNNKEL (reference sequence). The CDR3 contains 14 residues. The CDR3 nucleotides read TGTGCCAGCAGCACCGGGGTGCCTAACTATGGCTACACCTTC. This encodes CASSTGVPNYGYTF.

This clone was found many times. The chain couples TRBV27 to TRBJ1-5, with a weak D call TRBD1 (5 bases). Germline V gene sequence: CDR1 MNHEY, CDR2 SMNVEV (reference sequence). The CDR3 sequence is 14 residues long. V was trimmed by 3 bases and J by 2 bases, leaving 8 bases between them. For the CDR3, the DNA is TGTGCCAGCAGTTTCGGGGCAGGCAATCAGCCCCAGCATTTT. It is translated as CASSFGAGNQPQHF.

This clone was picked up many times. The V gene is TRBV10-3, the J gene TRBJ2-1; 11 bases fit TRBD2. J lost 4 bases, V lost 5 bases, and 10 bases had no gene match. CDR3 length equals 17 residues. Per the germline V gene, CDR1 is ENHRY and CDR2 is SYGVKD. CDR3 sequence reads: CAISSRGTSGLYNEQFF. CDR3 bases: TGTGCCATCAGTTCCCGTGGGACTAGCGGCCTTTACAATGAGCAGTTCTTC.

The gene calls are TRBV6-2 or TRBV6-3 and TRBJ1-2; no definite D call. V was pared by 6 bases and J by 6 bases, with 11 bases between. The V gene's germline CDR1 is MNHEY and CDR2 SVGEGT. The CDR3 length is 12 residues. CDR3 nucleotides: TGTGCCAGCAGCTCACGGACTGATGGCTACACCTTC. This codes for CASSSRTDGYTF.

This clone was recorded at least ten times. J is TRBJ1-4 and V is TRBV7-9; no firm D call. Trimming removed 0 bases from V and 4 bases from J, with 12 bases in between. CDR1 and CDR2 (germline): SEHNR, FQNEAQ (reference sequence). The CDR3 extends over 16 amino acids. CDR3 loop: CASSLARTGVNEKLFF. As DNA, the CDR3 is TGTGCCAGCAGCTTAGCGAGGACGGGAGTTAATGAAAAACTGTTTTTT.

The gene calls are TRBV7-2 and TRBJ2-7; the D is unclear. Trimming took off 1 base at V and 4 bases at J, with 8 bases between the two ends. The CDR3 is made up of 13 amino acids. In germline, CDR1 is SGHTA, CDR2 FQGNSA. The CDR3: CASSLEVGYEQYF. The CDR3 nucleotides read TGTGCCAGCAGCTTAGAGGTGGGGTACGAGCAGTACTTC. The full variable domain, its missing parts supplied by reference TRBV7-2 and TRBJ2-7, is GAGVSQSPSNKVTEKGKDVELRCDPISGHTALYWYRQSLGQGLEFLIYFQGNSAPDKSGLPSDRFSAERTGGSVSTLTIQRTQQEDSAVYLCASSLEVGYEQYFGPGTRLTVT.

This clone was counted between two and nine times. The chain is built from TRBV2 and TRBJ2-1; D gene unclear. CDR3 length equals 15 residues. The germline gives CDR1 SNHLY, CDR2 FYNNEI. The germline V and J ends were trimmed by 8 bases and 2 bases, with 16 bases remaining between them. The CDR3 spells CASHLGRDTYNEQFF. CDR3 coding DNA: TGTGCCAGCCATCTTGGGCGAGATACCTACAATGAGCAGTTCTTC.

This clone has a count of ten or more. The gene calls are TRBV20-1 and TRBJ2-1; D gene ambiguous. This CDR3 is built from 14 residues. Trimming shortened V by 3 bases and J by 1 base, and 10 bases separated the two germline ends. CDR1 is DFQATT and CDR2 is SNEGSKA in the germline V gene (reference sequence). The CDR3 DNA reads as TGCAGTGCTAGGCGGTTACGGTCCTACAATGAGCAGTTCTTC. Its protein is CSARRLRSYNEQFF.

This clone was detected many times. CDR3 nucleotides: TGTGCCAGCAGACTAGCGGGAGAGTACGAGCAGTACTTC. Protein product: CASRLAGEYEQYF. The gene calls are TRBV6-1 and TRBJ2-7, with 11 bases lining up with TRBD2. The length of the CDR3 is 13 residues. J gave up 4 bases and V 6 bases, and 2 bases lay outside the gene matches. CDR1 is MNHNS and CDR2 is SASEGT in the germline V gene.

This rearrangement joins TRBV28 to TRBJ2-7, with 13 bases identical to TRBD2. The CDR3 extends over 16 amino acids. CDR1 MDHEN and CDR2 SYDVKM come from the germline V gene. Trimming took 5 bases from V and 2 from J; bases not matched to a gene: 6. The CDR3 loop reads CASSTSGRGVTYEQYV. DNA for the CDR3: TGTGCCAGCAGTACTAGCGGGAGGGGGGTTACCTACGAGCAGTACGTC.

The V and J genes are TRBV28 and TRBJ2-7; maybe TRBD2 (5 bases). CDR1 is MDHEN and CDR2 is SYDVKM in the germline V gene. The CDR3 totals 13 residues. V was cut by 6 bases and J by 6 bases, with 15 bases left in between. CDR3: CASSRGLPAEQYF. Written as DNA, the CDR3 is TGTGCCAGCAGCCGAGGACTGCCCGCCGAGCAGTACTTC.

This clone showed up many times. This chain uses TRBV5-1 with TRBJ2-7; TRBD2 matches 7 bases. The CDR3 is 14 amino acids. Germline CDR1 SGHRS, CDR2 YFSETQ. J lost 7 bases, V lost 0 bases, and 7 bases had no gene match. The CDR3 nucleotides read TGCGCCAGCAGCTTGGGTCAGACGCGGGGGGAGCAGTACTTC. Amino acids: CASSLGQTRGEQYF.